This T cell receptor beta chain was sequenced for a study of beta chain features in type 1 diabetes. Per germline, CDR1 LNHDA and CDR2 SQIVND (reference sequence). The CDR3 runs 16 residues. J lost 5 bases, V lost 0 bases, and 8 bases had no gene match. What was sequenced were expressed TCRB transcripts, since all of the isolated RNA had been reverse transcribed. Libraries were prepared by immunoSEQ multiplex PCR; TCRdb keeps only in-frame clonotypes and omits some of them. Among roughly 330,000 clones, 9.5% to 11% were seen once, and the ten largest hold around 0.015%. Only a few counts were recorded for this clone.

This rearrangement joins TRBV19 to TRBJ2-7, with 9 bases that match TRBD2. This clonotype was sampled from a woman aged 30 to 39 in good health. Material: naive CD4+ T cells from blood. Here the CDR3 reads CASSIDGLAGLDEQYF. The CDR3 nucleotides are TGTGCCAGTAGTATAGATGGCCTAGCGGGACTCGACGAGCAGTACTTC.